This passage covers 29 T cell receptor beta chains from one sample sequenced in a study of T cells after yellow fever vaccination. MiXCR was run by TCRdb on the 5' RACE reads, yielding one entry per CDR3 protein. Seen here are 250,000 to 300,000 distinct CDR3 sequences, about 5.2% observed once, and the top ten hold around 3.3%. The material was CD4+ T cells sorted from PBMCs, obtained on the day of the yellow fever booster vaccination. The receptors stem from a man younger than 35 who received the YFV17D yellow fever vaccine.

The V and J genes are TRBV12-3 or TRBV12-4 and TRBJ1-5; D ambiguous. The CDR3 has 14 residues. The germline V and J ends were trimmed by 7 bases and 5 bases, with 15 bases remaining between them. Here the CDR3 DNA reads TGTGCCAGCACCGTGGGCGGTCGATATCAGCCCCAGCATTTT. Translation: CASTVGGRYQPQHF.

This clonotype was counted at least ten times. The V gene is TRBV6-5, the J gene TRBJ1-1; tentatively, D is TRBD1 (6 bases). V was pared by 5 bases and J by 4 bases, with 8 bases between. This CDR3 is 12 amino acids long. The germline gives CDR1 MNHEY, CDR2 SVGAGI. CDR3 nucleotide sequence: TGTGCCAGCAGTGGAGGGGGCACTGAAGCTTTCTTT. Encoded protein: CASSGGGTEAFF.

This clonotype has only a few counts. The J gene is TRBJ2-7, the V gene TRBV18; 8 bases agree with TRBD1. J was trimmed by 0 bases and V by 3 bases; bases with no gene match: 4. The germline V gene encodes CDR1 KGHSH and CDR2 LQKENI. This CDR3 region has 15 residues. The CDR3 DNA sequence: TGTGCCAGCTCACCCGACAGGGGCAACTCCTACGAGCAGTACTTC. Amino acids: CASSPDRGNSYEQYF. The full variable domain, completed using reference TRBV18 and TRBJ2-7, is NAGVMQNPRHLVRRRGQEARLRCSPMKGHSHVYWYRQLPEEGLKFMVYLQKENIIDESGMPKERFSAEFPKEGPSILRIQQVVRGDSAAYFCASSPDRGNSYEQYFGPGTRLTVT.

This clonotype was seen more than once but under ten times. The J gene is TRBJ2-3, the V gene TRBV12-3 or TRBV12-4; D is unresolved. This CDR3 is built from 15 residues. Trimming removed 5 bases from V and 4 bases from J, with 16 bases in between. The CDR3 loop reads CASSNRADTPDTQYF. Here the CDR3 DNA reads TGTGCCAGCAGTAACCGGGCCGATACGCCAGATACGCAGTATTTT.

In its sample, this clonotype was seen a few times. The gene calls are TRBV7-9 and TRBJ1-4, with D possibly matching TRBD1 (5 bases). Germline CDR1 and CDR2: SEHNR and FQNEAQ (reference sequence). This CDR3 is built from 15 residues. The V end was cut by 5 bases, the J end by 5 bases, with 15 bases between. This CDR3 is CASSPGQGSNEKLFF. In nucleotides, the CDR3 is TGTGCCAGCAGCCCGGGGCAGGGATCGAATGAAAAACTGTTTTTT.

This clonotype appeared a few times. This chain joins TRBV4-2 and TRBJ1-5; the D gene is possibly TRBD1 (6 bases). The CDR3 covers 13 residues. Per the germline V gene, CDR1 is LGHNA and CDR2 is YNFKEQ. The V end lost 4 bases, the J end lost 7 bases, and 11 bases lay between the germline ends. The CDR3 here is CASSPGGHQPQHF. CDR3 bases: TGTGCCAGCAGCCCGGGGGGCCACCAGCCCCAGCATTTT.

This clonotype was picked up many times. This chain joins TRBV10-3 and TRBJ1-1; D uncertain. Germline CDR1 reads ENHRY; CDR2 reads SYGVKD. Trimming cost V 0 bases and J 2 bases, with 1 base left between them. The CDR3 runs 12 residues. Here the CDR3 reads CAISESNTEAFF. The DNA of the CDR3 is TGTGCCATCAGTGAGTCAAACACTGAAGCTTTCTTT.

This chain links TRBV5-1 with TRBJ2-1, with D perhaps TRBD1 or TRBD2 (5 bases each). The CDR3 length is 14 residues. The germline CDR1 and CDR2 sequences are SGHRS and YFSETQ. V lost 0 bases to trimming and J lost 10 bases, with 14 bases between them. The CDR3 DNA follows: TGCGCCAGCAGCTTGGCCAGGCAGGGAGAGGAGCAGTTCTTC. It encodes CASSLARQGEEQFF.

In this sample, this clonotype turned up a few times. The chain combines TRBV20-1 with TRBJ2-1; TRBD1 agrees at 10 bases. The CDR3 is 16 amino acids. The J segment lost 2 bases and the V segment lost 6 bases, leaving 10 bases of the junction unmatched. Germline CDR1 and CDR2: DFQATT and SNEGSKA (reference sequence). The CDR3 bases are TGCAGTGCACCGACGGCTGGACAGGGGGCCTACAATGAGCAGTTCTTC. Protein product: CSAPTAGQGAYNEQFF.

V and J are TRBV20-1 and TRBJ2-3; 8 bases agree with TRBD2. The CDR3 contains 13 residues. The trim removed 6 bases at V and 0 bases at J, leaving 2 bases unmatched. Germline CDR1 and CDR2: DFQATT and SNEGSKA (reference sequence). CDR3 sequence reads: CSAIAGSTDTQYF. The DNA for the CDR3 is TGCAGTGCAATAGCGGGGAGCACAGATACGCAGTATTTT.

This clonotype was counted between two and nine times. The chain employs TRBV5-6 and TRBJ1-1, with TRBD1 matching over 9 bases. The CDR3 loop spans 17 amino acids. Germline lookup yields CDR1 SGHDT and CDR2 YYEEEE. V gave up 3 bases and J gave up 0 bases; unmatched junction bases: 9. In DNA, the CDR3 is TGTGCCAGCAGCTCGGCCGGACAGGGGAGGATGAACACTGAAGCTTTCTTT. Amino acid sequence: CASSSAGQGRMNTEAFF.

This chain connects TRBV5-1 to TRBJ1-1; a weak D match, TRBD1 (6 bases). V lost 4 bases and J 6 bases, leaving 13 bases between the germline ends. The CDR3 sequence is 13 residues long. Germline V CDR1 and CDR2: SGHRS, YFSETQ. This chain's CDR3 is CASSRGQIPEAFF. The CDR3 DNA follows: TGCGCCAGCAGCCGAGGACAGATACCTGAAGCTTTCTTT.

This clonotype showed up many times. J is TRBJ2-5 and V is TRBV7-2, with D hard to call. The CDR3 covers 13 residues. Germline V gene lookup returns CDR1 SGHTA and CDR2 FQGNSA. V lost 1 base and J 5 bases, leaving 8 bases between the germline ends. The DNA for the CDR3 is TGTGCCAGCAGCTTAGTAGTGCGGGAGACCCAGTACTTC. Translation: CASSLVVRETQYF.

At least ten counts were recorded for this clonotype. J is TRBJ1-4 and V is TRBV7-9, with D hard to call. This CDR3 region has 13 residues. Germline CDR1 is SEHNR and CDR2 is FQNEAQ (reference sequence). V gave up 8 bases and J gave up 7 bases, with 14 bases separating them. The CDR3 sequence: CASGRSPLEKLFF. The DNA for the CDR3 is TGTGCCAGCGGCCGGAGCCCCCTTGAAAAACTGTTTTTT.

The table lists this clonotype with a few counts. This chain uses TRBV20-1 with TRBJ1-1, with no clear D. The CDR3 length is 14 residues. Germline V gene data show CDR1 as DFQATT and CDR2 as SNEGSKA (reference sequence). V was shortened by 4 bases and J by 0 bases, with 12 bases between the two germline ends. The CDR3 DNA reads TGCAGTGCTAATCAAGCGGGGATGAACACTGAAGCTTTCTTT. The encoded protein is CSANQAGMNTEAFF.

The rearrangement links TRBV6-5 to TRBJ1-1; D gene uncertain. CDR1 is MNHEY and CDR2 is SVGAGI in the germline V gene. The CDR3 has 16 amino acids. The germline V and J ends were trimmed by 0 bases and 1 base, with 12 bases remaining between them. Written as DNA, the CDR3 is TGTGCCAGCAGTTACTCACCCGGACGGCCGAACACTGAAGCTTTCTTT. Protein: CASSYSPGRPNTEAFF.

Ten or more counts support this clonotype. The V gene is TRBV2, the J gene TRBJ2-2, with a possible D match to TRBD2 (5 bases). CDR1 is SNHLY, CDR2 FYNNEI, per germline. V was trimmed by 1 base and J by 6 bases, leaving 6 bases between them. This CDR3 contains 13 residues. The CDR3 is CASSEVRAGELFF. In DNA, the CDR3 is TGTGCCAGCAGTGAAGTGAGGGCCGGGGAGCTGTTTTTT.

The rearrangement joins TRBV3-1 to TRBJ1-6; D remains unclear. V was shortened by 3 bases and J by 12 bases, with 12 bases between the two germline ends. The germline V gene encodes CDR1 LGHDT and CDR2 YNNKEL (reference sequence). The CDR3 extends over 13 amino acids. The CDR3 loop reads CASSQGGSLPLHF. The CDR3 coding sequence is TGTGCCAGCAGCCAGGGAGGATCTCTACCCCTCCACTTT. Looking up the rest from reference TRBV3-1 and TRBJ1-6 gives the full variable domain: DTAVSQTPKYLVTQMGNDKSIKCEQNLGHDTMYWYKQDSKKFLKIMFSYNNKELIINETVPNRFSPKSPDKAHLNLHINSLELGDSAVYFCASSQGGSLPLHFGNGTRLTVT.

This clonotype has only a few counts. V usage is TRBV11-2 and J usage is TRBJ2-1, with D maybe TRBD2 (6 bases). The CDR3 has 15 residues. V shed 1 base and J shed 3 bases, with 10 bases lying between them. The germline V gene has CDR1 SGHAT and CDR2 FQNNGV. This chain's CDR3 is CASSLGGVDYNEQFF. In nucleotides, the CDR3 is TGTGCCAGCAGCTTAGGCGGGGTGGACTACAATGAGCAGTTCTTC.

In its sample, this clonotype was seen a few times. The rearrangement uses TRBV3-1 and TRBJ1-6; no firm D call. V was cut by 3 bases and J by 8 bases, with 11 bases left in between. The germline V gene encodes CDR1 LGHDT and CDR2 YNNKEL (reference sequence). There are 14 residues in the CDR3. The CDR3 DNA reads as TGTGCCAGCAGCCAGTGGAAATCGGATTCACCCCTCCACTTT. This translates into CASSQWKSDSPLHF.

As DNA, the CDR3 is TGTGCCAGTAGTATAGAGGGCCTGGGTCTTAATCAGCCCCAGCATTTT. This codes for CASSIEGLGLNQPQHF. The J gene is TRBJ1-5, the V gene TRBV19; D ambiguous. CDR1 is LNHDA and CDR2 is SQIVND in the germline V gene (reference sequence). With 0 bases removed from V and 4 bases from J, the gap between germline ends came to 13 bases. This CDR3 region has 16 residues.

This clonotype was counted a few times. The chain has TRBV7-3 and TRBJ2-1; the match to TRBD1 covers 10 bases. The length of the CDR3 is 14 residues. V gave up 8 bases and J gave up 6 bases; unmatched junction bases: 7. Germline CDR1 reads SGHTA; CDR2 reads FQGTGA. The CDR3 bases are TGTGCCAGCTCAGGGGGACAGGGGTTCAATGAGCAGTTCTTC. As protein: CASSGGQGFNEQFF. Combining the CDR3 with reference TRBV7-3 and TRBJ2-1 gives the whole variable domain GAGVSQTPSNKVTEKGKYVELRCDPISGHTALYWYRQSLGQGPEFLIYFQGTGAADDSGLPNDRFFAVRPEGSVSTLKIQRTERGDSAVYLCASSGGQGFNEQFFGPGTRLTVL.

The V call is TRBV19, the J call TRBJ1-5; D unclear. The germline V gene has CDR1 LNHDA and CDR2 SQIVND (reference sequence). Trimming took 5 bases from V and 7 from J, leaving 12 bases between them. The CDR3 is 13 amino acids. CDR3 residues: CASSGGLRQPQHF. The CDR3 coding sequence is TGTGCCAGTAGTGGAGGGTTGCGGCAGCCCCAGCATTTT.

This chain links TRBV12-3 or TRBV12-4 with TRBJ1-6, with D perhaps matching TRBD1 (5 bases). The CDR3 spans 14 residues. V lost 6 bases and J lost 10, with 16 bases in between. CDR3 nucleotides: TGTGCCAGCAGCCCAAGGGGAGATCAGTCACCCCTCCACTTT. Amino acid sequence: CASSPRGDQSPLHF.

The chain employs TRBV27 and TRBJ1-2, with 10 bases aligning to TRBD1. The CDR3 consists of 15 residues. Germline CDR1 is MNHEY and CDR2 is SMNVEV (reference sequence). Trimming cost V 5 bases and J 5 bases; bases outside gene matches: 8. CDR3: CASSPRDRGSYGYTF. The CDR3 DNA reads as TGTGCCAGCAGTCCTAGGGACAGGGGTTCTTATGGCTACACCTTC.

The chain links TRBV20-1 to TRBJ2-5; a possible D gene is TRBD1 (6 bases). Trimming took off 0 bases at V and 3 bases at J, with 11 bases between the two ends. Germline V CDR1 and CDR2: DFQATT, SNEGSKA (reference sequence). The CDR3 loop spans 14 amino acids. CDR3 region: CSARDWGLEETQYF. The CDR3 DNA follows: TGCAGTGCTAGAGATTGGGGGCTGGAAGAGACCCAGTACTTC.

The J gene is TRBJ1-1, the V gene TRBV5-1, with D hard to call. CDR1 and CDR2 (germline): SGHRS, YFSETQ. Trimming took off 6 bases at V and 2 bases at J, with 11 bases between the two ends. This CDR3 region has 13 residues. The CDR3: CASMVLGNTEAFF. CDR3 sequence (DNA): TGCGCCAGCATGGTTTTGGGAAACACTGAAGCTTTCTTT.

This clonotype was detected ten times or more. V usage is TRBV9 and J usage is TRBJ1-5; 7 bases agree with TRBD1. Germline V gene data show CDR1 as SGDLS and CDR2 as YYNGEE. This CDR3 has 16 amino acids. The V and J ends lost 4 bases and 0 bases, in that order; junction bases with no gene match: 7. CDR3 nucleotide sequence: TGTGCCAGCAGCCCCCGGGACAGCTATAGCAATCAGCCCCAGCATTTT. Protein: CASSPRDSYSNQPQHF.

The rearrangement uses TRBV19 and TRBJ2-3, with D possibly matching TRBD1 (7 bases). In germline, CDR1 is LNHDA, CDR2 SQIVND (reference sequence). The V gene lost 5 bases and the J gene lost 5 bases, with 14 bases spanning the gap. The CDR3 consists of 14 residues. CDR3 protein: CASSQQGTRDTQYF. The CDR3 nucleotides read TGTGCCAGTAGTCAACAGGGGACTCGAGATACGCAGTATTTT.